This T cell receptor (beta chain) derives from a study of CD8+CD57+ T cells in acquired aplastic anemia. Study-wide background: An average of roughly 3 ug of DNA was obtained from sorted CD4+ and CD8+ cells. Researchers reported that healthy donors averaged about 10 million reads for CD4+ cells.

According to the study, genomic DNA was the template for TCR beta VDJ and CDR3 profiling. TCRdb ran MiXCR on the reads and lists one entry per CDR3 protein. Here the sample spans 400,000 to 450,000 distinct CDR3 sequences, roughly 68% being singletons. This clonotype was seen ten or more times. The TCR originated in a human donor in good health, serving as a control. Sequences were obtained from sorted CD4+, CD8+, or CD8+CD57+ T cells (not recorded which) from PBMCs.

The CDR3 protein is CASSKWRDYGYTF. CDR3 DNA: TGTGCCAGCAGCAAATGGCGGGATTATGGCTACACCTTC. The chain recombines TRBV7-2 with TRBJ1-2; D ambiguous. The germline V gene has CDR1 SGHTA and CDR2 FQGNSA. This CDR3 has 13 amino acids. The V end lost 5 bases, the J end lost 5 bases, and 12 bases lay between the germline ends. Looking up the rest from reference TRBV7-2 and TRBJ1-2 gives the full variable domain: GAGVSQSPSNKVTEKGKDVELRCDPISGHTALYWYRQSLGQGLEFLIYFQGNSAPDKSGLPSDRFSAERTGGSVSTLTIQRTQQEDSAVYLCASSKWRDYGYTFGSGTRLTVV.